This T cell receptor beta chain is from a study of T cells after yellow fever vaccination. Trimming took off 7 bases at V and 5 bases at J, with 6 bases between the two ends. CDR1 DFQATT and CDR2 SNEGSKA come from the germline V gene (reference sequence). This CDR3 spans 10 amino acids. TCRdb ran MiXCR on the 5' RACE reads and lists one entry per CDR3 protein. Here the sample spans hundreds of thousands of distinct CDR3 sequences, approximately 13% being singletons. This clonotype was found a few times. The specimen was PBMCs, collected on the day of the yellow fever booster vaccination. The TCR was taken from a man aged 25 to 45 who received the YFV17D yellow fever vaccine. The rearrangement joins TRBV20-1 to TRBJ2-1; D is unresolved. The CDR3 DNA sequence: TGCAGTGGGAGAGACAATGAGCAGTTCTTC. Its protein is CSGRDNEQFF.